Listed below are T cell receptor beta chains from one sample, sequenced in a study of T cell repertoires in ileal Crohn's disease. Assay: immunoSEQ multiplex PCR; the TCRdb copy retains only in-frame clones and omits some. This table holds some 10,000 clones, 79% found once. Sequencing used ileal tissue. The receptors were gathered from an adult with Crohn's disease. Each CDR3 is given with its conserved first and last residue. D genes are given only for firm matches. Some rows have no size entry. The others give once, few or many, or a class for an expanded clone.

TRBJ2-7 | . | TRBV19 | . | TGTGCCAGTAGTTCCCGAGGGCGGGCCTACGAGCAGTACTTC | CASSSRGRAYEQYF
TRBJ2-7 | . | TRBV20-1 | . | TGCAGTGCTAGAGATTTGAGTCTACAGTACTTC | CSARDLSLQYF
TRBJ2-3 | . | TRBV7-6 | few | TGTGCCAGCAGCTTAGTCGGGGGTCCAGATACGCAGTATTTT | CASSLVGGPDTQYF
TRBJ2-2 | . | TRBV5-5 | . | TGTGCCAGCAGCGTAGGATCAGGGCTCGGCGACACCGGGGAGCTGTTTTTT | CASSVGSGLGDTGELFF
TRBJ1-1 | . | TRBV9 | . | TGTGCCAGCGGAAAGGACAGTTCGGCTTTCTTT | CASGKDSSAFF
TRBJ2-1 | . | TRBV19 | . | TGTGCCAGTAGTTTAAGTAGCAGCGTAGCTTACAATGAGCAGTTCTTC | CASSLSSSVAYNEQFF
TRBJ2-2 | . | TRBV5-1 | . | TGCGCCAGCCTTCAGGGCGAGTCCACCGGGGAGCTGTTTTTT | CASLQGESTGELFF
TRBJ2-1 | TRBD1 | TRBV5-1 | . | TGCGCCAGCGAACGAACAGGGGGGTCCTACAATGAGCAGTTCTTC | CASERTGGSYNEQFF
TRBJ2-7 | TRBD1 | TRBV27 | . | TGTGCCAGCAAGCCGGGACAGGGCTGGTACGAGCAGTACTTC | CASKPGQGWYEQYF
TRBJ2-3 | TRBD2 | TRBV7-2 | few | TGTGCCAGCCTCAGCGGGGAAGGTGGTAGCACAGATACGCAGTATTTT | CASLSGEGGSTDTQYF
TRBJ2-7 | . | TRBV6-5 | . | TGTGCAAGCACGGGGGTGACCTACGAGCAGTACTTC | CASTGVTYEQYF
TRBJ1-2 | . | TRBV2 | . | TGTGCCAGCAGTGAGAGAGGGTATGGCTACACCTTC | CASSERGYGYTF
TRBJ2-7 | . | TRBV6-6 | . | TGTGCCAGCAGTGCAGGGGTGGACGAGCAGTACTTC | CASSAGVDEQYF
TRBJ1-2 | . | TRBV7-9 | few | TGTGCCAGCAGCTTGAGGGCCTATGGCTACACCTTC | CASSLRAYGYTF
TRBJ1-5 | . | TRBV6-5 | . | TGTGCCAGCAGTTTCGCAAGAGATCAGCCCCAGCATTTT | CASSFARDQPQHF
TRBJ1-5 | . | TRBV4-1 | . | TGCGCCAGCAGCCAAGATTGGCGGCAGCCCCAGCATTTT | CASSQDWRQPQHF
TRBJ2-1 | TRBD2 | TRBV25-1 | . | TGTGCCAGCAGTGATCCCGGACTAGCGGGGGAGACCTACAATGAGCAGTTCTTC | CASSDPGLAGETYNEQFF
TRBJ1-2 | TRBD1 | TRBV29-1 | . | TGCAGCGTTTGGACAGGAATCCATGGCTACACCTTC | CSVWTGIHGYTF
TRBJ1-2 | . | TRBV11-2 | . | TGTGCCAGCAGCTTAGAGGAGCTATTTAGTCGCTACACCTTC | CASSLEELFSRYTF
TRBJ1-1 | . | TRBV5-1 | . | TGCGCCAGCAGCTTGGCTGGGGGCCTGGAAGCTTTCTTT | CASSLAGGLEAFF